The clone carrying this TCR beta chain was detected many times. Its antigen is still unknown. The record originates from a study of regulatory T cells in long-lasting Graves disease. V was clipped by 2 bases and J by 5 bases, with 18 bases between them. The CDR3 contains 16 residues. Germline CDR1 reads ENHRY; CDR2 reads SYGVKD. The time point was: newly diagnosed GD, antithyroid drugs for less than 3 months. From PBMCs, RNA was extracted and then used to make the TCR library. Study-level results: Only peripheral blood was studied, not thyroid tissue.

Building of the TCR beta libraries involved iRepertoire HTBI primers and Arm-PCR of CDR3 regions. From the multiplex PCR reads, TCRdb called clonotypes with MiXCR, one entry per CDR3 protein. The table records under 800,000 distinct CDR3 sequences, under 20% of them present only once. The same data also contributed to another study, on T cells in Graves' hyperthyroidism and ophthalmopathy. Per that paper: Patients were excluded for uncontrolled infection, other autoimmune disease, pregnancy or lactation.

The sequenced sample was peripheral blood mononuclear cells (PBMCs), obtained at new diagnosis, from a patient treated with antithyroid drugs. The clonotype originates from a woman aged 30 to 39 with Graves disease. This rearrangement joins TRBV10-3 to TRBJ2-5, with D perhaps being TRBD1 or TRBD2 (6 bases each). The CDR3 here is CAISEEQGRSTETQYF. The CDR3 DNA reads as TGTGCCATCAGTGAGGAGCAGGGGAGGTCCACGGAGACCCAGTACTTC.